The T cell receptor beta chain described here comes from a study of shared clonotypes between healthy human individuals. Notes on the study in general: Naive subsets tended to show greater estimated richness than memory subsets.

On this clone itself: Its antigen remains unknown.

The CDR3 runs 16 residues. The V gene lost 1 base and the J gene lost 5 bases, with 15 bases spanning the gap. Germline loops: CDR1 SGHVS, CDR2 FQNEAQ. Sorted-subset replicate PCR reactions contained roughly 200 ng DNA, corresponding to roughly 29,000 T cell genomes. In the study's own analysis: For the immunoSEQ data, sequences were junction-only without quality scores, so filtering differed. Measured with immunoSEQ multiplex PCR; TCRdb has only the in-frame clones, and not every one. V and J calls and clone size come straight from that table; D and trimming were deduced from the DNA. Here the sample spans under 1,100,000 clones, more than 65% being singletons.

This receptor was obtained from a man aged 18 to 29 in good health. The sequenced sample was memory CD4+ T cells sorted from blood. Indicated subset: CD45RA-negative fraction. The chain recombines TRBV7-8 with TRBJ2-1, with D possibly TRBD2 on 6 matching bases. This chain's CDR3 is CASSLGSFRGNNEQFF. The CDR3 nucleotides are TGTGCCAGCAGCTTAGGGAGTTTTCGGGGGAACAATGAGCAGTTCTTC. The whole variable domain, filled in from reference TRBV7-8 and TRBJ2-1, reads GAGVSQSPRYKVAKRGQDVALRCDPISGHVSLFWYQQALGQGPEFLTYFQNEAQLDKSGLPSDRFFAERPEGSVSTLKIQRTQQEDSAVYLCASSLGSFRGNNEQFFGPGTRLTVL.